The 10 T cell receptor beta chains reported below all come from one sample, sequenced in a study of CXCR3-negative and CXCR3-positive naive CD8 T cells. Researchers prepared the TRB cDNA libraries using 5' RACE with UMI labels. TCRdb reprocessed the 5' RACE reads; each CDR3 protein has one entry and no DNA is given. This sample's table has 45,000 to 70,000 distinct CDR3 sequences. The sequencing input was memory CD8+ T cells from blood. The receptors derive from a human donor in good health. Some clones in this sample may be carry-over from other donors' samples.

The genes are TRBV6-2 or TRBV6-3 and TRBJ2-3; the TCRdb call, TRBD2, lacks DNA for checking. CDR3 length: 18 amino acids. Germline loops: CDR1 MNHEY, CDR2 SVGEGT. The CDR3 region is CASSRATSGRLSTDTQYF.

This CDR3 reads CASSLLAGGQETQYF. The chain couples TRBV19 to TRBJ2-5; TCRdb names TRBD2, which stays unverified in the absence of DNA. The CDR3 is 15 amino acids. Germline CDR1 LNHDA, CDR2 SQIVND (reference sequence).

The chain has TRBV4-2 and TRBJ1-1; TCRdb gives TRBD1 as the D gene, but with no DNA this cannot be confirmed. This CDR3 comprises 18 residues. Per germline, CDR1 LGHNA and CDR2 YNFKEQ. The CDR3 protein is CASSQDLWAGVGNTEAFF.

The rearrangement uses TRBV28 and TRBJ2-7. The V gene's germline CDR1 is MDHEN and CDR2 SYDVKM. The CDR3 is 11 amino acids. The CDR3 loop is CASSLNYEQYF.

V and J are TRBV5-4 and TRBJ2-5; the TRBD1 assignment by TCRdb is unverifiable without DNA. This CDR3 is 15 amino acids long. Germline V lookup: CDR1 SGHNT, CDR2 YYREEE (reference sequence). The CDR3 here is CASSLAGTGYETQYF.

The chain combines TRBV7-2 with TRBJ2-3; the D gene TCRdb calls, TRBD2, cannot be checked with no DNA. The CDR3 loop spans 16 amino acids. Germline V gene sequence: CDR1 SGHTA, CDR2 FQGNSA. CDR3 region: CASSETSGGRGDTQYF.

The chain employs TRBV28 and TRBJ2-5. Per germline, CDR1 MDHEN and CDR2 SYDVKM. There are 13 residues in the CDR3. This chain's CDR3 is CASTTFIQETQYF.

CDR3 loop: CTYQGDTGELFF. The chain joins TRBV29-1 to TRBJ2-2; absent DNA, TCRdb's TRBD1 call cannot be checked. CDR1 and CDR2 (germline): SQVTM, ANQGSEA. The CDR3 loop spans 12 amino acids.

The V call is TRBV7-6, the J call TRBJ1-5. The CDR3 spans 16 residues. The germline gives CDR1 SGHVS, CDR2 FNYEAQ. The CDR3 reads CASSAGLLGLGQPQHF.

The chain links TRBV2 to TRBJ2-5; lacking DNA, the TRBD1 call made by TCRdb goes unchecked. CDR3 length: 17 residues. Germline V gene lookup returns CDR1 SNHLY and CDR2 FYNNEI. The CDR3 region is CANPKQETGFDQETQYF.